These 10 T cell receptor beta chains share one sample of origin, sequenced in a study of T cell clonotyping in hematopoietic cell transplantation. Assay: immunoSEQ multiplex PCR; the TCRdb copy retains only in-frame clones and omits some. The table records approximately 44,000 clones, 94% of them present only once. Specimen: peripheral blood mononuclear cells. These receptors were taken from a woman aged 45 to 65 in good health. Some clones in this sample may be carry-over from other donors' samples.

In nucleotides, the CDR3 is TGTGCCAGCAATCTACAGGGGGCGCCGAACACTGAAGCTTTCTTT. Translation gives CASNLQGAPNTEAFF. The V call is TRBV2, the J call TRBJ1-1, with 9 nucleotides matching TRBD1. The CDR3 runs 15 residues. With 7 bases clipped from V and 1 base from J, the junction kept 7 bases outside the gene matches. Germline lookup yields CDR1 SNHLY and CDR2 FYNNEI.

J is TRBJ2-7 and V is TRBV5-1, with unresolved D. Germline CDR1 reads SGHRS; CDR2 reads YFSETQ. V was trimmed by 0 bases and J by 5 bases, leaving 12 bases between them. This CDR3 spans 14 amino acids. The CDR3: CASSLAMEGNEQYF. DNA of the CDR3: TGCGCCAGCAGCTTGGCCATGGAAGGGAACGAGCAGTACTTC.

This chain uses TRBV7-6 with TRBJ2-2; 8 positions match TRBD1. This CDR3 region has 14 residues. V dropped 5 bases and J dropped 6; count of bases not matched to a gene: 5. Germline-derived CDR1 and CDR2 are SGHVS and FNYEAQ. The CDR3, as DNA: TGTGCCAGCAGCAAGACAGGGGACGCCGGGGAGCTGTTTTTT. The encoded protein is CASSKTGDAGELFF.

This chain connects TRBV6-5 to TRBJ1-6, with 8 bases identical to TRBD1. Germline-derived CDR1 and CDR2 are MNHEY and SVGAGI. V shed 6 bases, J shed 8 bases, and the junction held 6 bases outside the gene matches. CDR3 length: 14 residues. The CDR3 sequence: CASRSLTGDSPLHF. In nucleotides, the CDR3 is TGTGCCAGCAGATCTCTGACAGGGGATTCACCCCTCCACTTT.

The genes are TRBV5-8 and TRBJ1-3, with D unclear. Germline-derived CDR1 and CDR2 are SGHTS and YDEGEE. The CDR3 contains 15 residues. The ends were cut back, 0 bases at V and 7 bases at J, with 14 bases in the middle. The CDR3, as DNA: TGTGCCAGCAGCTTGGACGGGAAAACGGGTAACACCATATATTTT. It translates to CASSLDGKTGNTIYF.

This chain joins TRBV7-2 and TRBJ2-2, with unresolved D. CDR1 is SGHTA, CDR2 FQGNSA, per germline. Trimming took off 3 bases at V and 6 bases at J, with 11 bases between the two ends. The CDR3 runs 14 residues. The CDR3 DNA is TGTGCCAGCAGCTTCGATCGCTACGCCGGGGAGCTGTTTTTT. Amino acid sequence: CASSFDRYAGELFF.

This rearrangement joins TRBV4-3 to TRBJ2-3, with D unresolved. From germline, CDR1 is LGHNA and CDR2 YSLEER. The CDR3 consists of 17 residues. The V and J ends lost 1 base and 2 bases respectively, with 16 bases between them. In nucleotides, the CDR3 is TGCGCCAGCAGCCAAGGCTCTGTTATCGACGCCACAGATACGCAGTATTTT. It yields the protein CASSQGSVIDATDTQYF.

This chain uses TRBV2 with TRBJ2-4; no clear D gene. From germline, CDR1 is SNHLY and CDR2 FYNNEI. The CDR3 loop spans 11 amino acids. The V gene lost 6 bases and the J gene lost 12 bases, with 12 bases spanning the gap. CDR3 loop: CASSQVSPQYF. In DNA form, the CDR3 reads TGTGCCAGCAGCCAGGTCTCCCCTCAGTACTTC. Supplemented by reference TRBV2 and TRBJ2-4, the full variable domain reads EPEVTQTPSHQVTQMGQEVILRCVPISNHLYFYWYRQILGQKVEFLVSFYNNEISEKSEIFDDQFSVERPDGSNFTLKIRSTKLEDSAMYFCASSQVSPQYFGAGTRLSVL.

The CDR3 DNA sequence: TGCGCCAGCAGCAGGATGGGTAATTCACCCCTCCACTTT. It codes for CASSRMGNSPLHF. The V gene is TRBV5-1, the J gene TRBJ1-6; the D is unclear. Trimming left V 4 bases short and J 6 bases short, with 8 bases between. Germline V gives CDR1 SGHRS, CDR2 YFSETQ. The CDR3 totals 13 residues.

Only one count was recorded for this clone. The chain couples TRBV29-1 to TRBJ1-1, with D possibly TRBD1 on 6 matching bases. Germline V lookup: CDR1 SQVTM, CDR2 ANQGSEA. The CDR3 covers 13 residues. Deletions cut 6 bases from V and 4 bases from J, with 15 bases between. The chain's CDR3 is CSVVRGGTTEAFF. In nucleotides, the CDR3 is TGCAGCGTCGTCAGGGGAGGCACCACTGAAGCTTTCTTT. The entire variable domain, with the rest obtained from reference TRBV29-1 and TRBJ1-1, is as follows: SAVISQKPSRDICQRGTSLTIQCQVDSQVTMMFWYRQQPGQSLTLIATANQGSEATYESGFVIDKFPISRPNLTFSTLTVSNMSPEDSSIYLCSVVRGGTTEAFFGQGTRLTVV.